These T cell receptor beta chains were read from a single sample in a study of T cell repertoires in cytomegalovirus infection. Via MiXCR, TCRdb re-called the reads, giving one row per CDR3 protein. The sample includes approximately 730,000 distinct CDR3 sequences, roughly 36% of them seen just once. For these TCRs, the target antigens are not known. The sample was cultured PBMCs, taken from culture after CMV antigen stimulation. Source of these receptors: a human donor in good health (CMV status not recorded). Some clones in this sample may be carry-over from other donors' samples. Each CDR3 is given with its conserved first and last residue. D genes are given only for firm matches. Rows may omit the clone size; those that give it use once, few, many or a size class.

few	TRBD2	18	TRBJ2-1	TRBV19	TGTGCCAGTAGTAGGGGTTTGGGAGCGGGAGGGCCTGTATATGAGCAGTTCTTC	CASSRGLGAGGPVYEQFF
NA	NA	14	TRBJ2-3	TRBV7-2	TGTGCCAGCAGCTGGTCGAGAGGGATAGATACGCAGTATTTT	CASSWSRGIDTQYF
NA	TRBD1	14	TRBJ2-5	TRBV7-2	TGTGCCAGCAGCCATGACAGGGGTAGGGAGACCCAGTACTTC	CASSHDRGRETQYF
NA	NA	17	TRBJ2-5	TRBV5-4	TGTGCCAGCAGCTTGGGTCCCCGGCGATCATCTCAAGAGACCCAGTACTTC	CASSLGPRRSSQETQYF
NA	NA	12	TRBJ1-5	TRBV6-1	TGTGCCGGGGGCCCGAGCAATCAGCCCCAGCATTTT	CAGGPSNQPQHF
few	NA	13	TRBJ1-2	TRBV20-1	TGCAGTGCTAGGGGAGGAAGTCTTTACGGCTACACCTTC	CSARGGSLYGYTF
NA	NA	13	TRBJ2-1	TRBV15	TGTGCCACCAGCAGAGGATTCCTGGGTGAGCAGTTCTTC	CATSRGFLGEQFF
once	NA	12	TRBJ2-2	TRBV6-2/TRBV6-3	TGTGCCAGCAGCGACGCACTCCGGGAGCTGTTTTTT	CASSDALRELFF
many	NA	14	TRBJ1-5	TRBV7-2	TGTGCCAGCAGCCCAGGACCCGGCAATCAGCCCCAGCATTTT	CASSPGPGNQPQHF
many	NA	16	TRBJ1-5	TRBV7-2	TGTGCCAGCAGCTTAAGGGGACCCTATAGCAATCAGCCCCAGCATTTT	CASSLRGPYSNQPQHF
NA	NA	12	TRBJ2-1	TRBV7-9	TGTGCCAGCAGCCTCACCCCGTTCGGGCAGTTCTTC	CASSLTPFGQFF
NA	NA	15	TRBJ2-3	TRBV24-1	TGTGCCACCAGTGGCCTACCGAGACCGCCAGATACGCAGTATTTT	CATSGLPRPPDTQYF
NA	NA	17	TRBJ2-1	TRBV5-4	TGTGCCAGCAGCTTTTTCTGGGCTAGCGAGGGGAAAGGGGAGCAGTTCTTC	CASSFFWASEGKGEQFF
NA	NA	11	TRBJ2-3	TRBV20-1	TGCAGTGCTAGAGAGTCAGATACGCAGTATTTT	CSARESDTQYF
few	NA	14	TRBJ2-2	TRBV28	TGTGCCAGCAGGACCGTGGGAAGGACCGGGGAGCTGTTTTTT	CASRTVGRTGELFF
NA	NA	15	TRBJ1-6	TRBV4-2	TGTGCCAGCAGCCAAGAGGGAGCGAATAATTCACCCCTCCACTTT	CASSQEGANNSPLHF
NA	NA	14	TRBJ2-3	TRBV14	TGTGCCAGCAGCCCATCCATGCGCACAGATACGCAGTATTTT	CASSPSMRTDTQYF
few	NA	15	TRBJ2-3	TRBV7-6	TGTGCCAGCAGCGACAGGACAGAGAACACAGATACGCAGTATTTT	CASSDRTENTDTQYF
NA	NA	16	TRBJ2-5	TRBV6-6	TGTGCCAGCAGTTCCCAGCCCCCCGGCCCTGGGGAGACCCAGTACTTC	CASSSQPPGPGETQYF
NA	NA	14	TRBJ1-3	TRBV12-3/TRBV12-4	TGTGCCAGCAGTTTGTCCGGGGGCAGAAACACCATATATTTT	CASSLSGGRNTIYF
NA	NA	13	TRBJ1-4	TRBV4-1	TGCGCCAGCAGCCAAGCCCGGACAGAAAAACTGTTTTTT	CASSQARTEKLFF
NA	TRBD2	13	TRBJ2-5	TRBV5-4	TGTGCCAGCAGCCTAGGGACTACCGAGACCCAGTACTTC	CASSLGTTETQYF
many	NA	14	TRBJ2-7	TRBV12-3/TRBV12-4	TGTGCCAGCAGTACATGGACACACTCCTACGAGCAGTACTTC	CASSTWTHSYEQYF
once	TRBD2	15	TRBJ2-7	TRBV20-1	TGCAGTGCTACCGGGGGGACTAGCGGGAGATACGAGCAGTACTTC	CSATGGTSGRYEQYF
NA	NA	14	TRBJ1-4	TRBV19	TGTGCCAGTAGTCGGGGACAAGGGAATGAAAAACTGTTTTTT	CASSRGQGNEKLFF
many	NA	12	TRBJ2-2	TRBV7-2	TGTGCCACCAAGACCATCCCCGGGGAGCTGTTTTTT	CATKTIPGELFF
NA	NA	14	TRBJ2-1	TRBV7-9	TGTGCCAGCAGCTCCGGGACCAGATACAATGAGCAGTTCTTC	CASSSGTRYNEQFF
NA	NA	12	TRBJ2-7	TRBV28	TGTGCCAGCCAGGACACCCAGTACGAGCAGTACTTC	CASQDTQYEQYF
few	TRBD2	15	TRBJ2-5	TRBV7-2	TGTGCCAGCAGCCCCCAACTAGCGGGGCAAGAGACCCAGTACTTC	CASSPQLAGQETQYF
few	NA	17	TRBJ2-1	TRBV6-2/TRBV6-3	TGTGCCAGCAGTTACTCGATGGGTCCCGAACCCCTAAATCAGCAGTTCTTC	CASSYSMGPEPLNQQFF
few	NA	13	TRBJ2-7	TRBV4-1	TGCGCCAGCAGCCAAGGGGTCGCCTACGAGCAGTACTTC	CASSQGVAYEQYF
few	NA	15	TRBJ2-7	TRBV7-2	TGTGCCAGCAGCTTACGGGGGCGGTACTCCTACGAGCAGTACTTC	CASSLRGRYSYEQYF
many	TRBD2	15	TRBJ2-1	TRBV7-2	TGTGCCAGCAGCTCAGGACTAGCGGTGGACAATGAGCAGTTCTTC	CASSSGLAVDNEQFF
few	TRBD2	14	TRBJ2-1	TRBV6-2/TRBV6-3	TGTGCCAGCAGCAGAGGGACTAGCGCCAATGAGCAGTTCTTC	CASSRGTSANEQFF
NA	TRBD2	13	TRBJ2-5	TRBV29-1	TGCAGCGCCCTTGGCGGGGGGGAAGAGGCCCAGTACTTC	CSALGGGEEAQYF
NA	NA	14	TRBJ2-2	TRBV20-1	TGCAGTGCACCACGACTTACAAACACCGGGGAGCTGTTTTTT	CSAPRLTNTGELFF
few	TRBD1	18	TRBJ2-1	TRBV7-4	TGTGCCAGCAGCTTAGACCTTGGTCTATGGGACAGCTACAATGAGCAGTTCTTC	CASSLDLGLWDSYNEQFF
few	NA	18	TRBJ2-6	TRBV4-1	TGCGCCAGCAGCCTCCTGACTCGAACCGCCCCTGGGGCCAACGTCCTGACTTTC	CASSLLTRTAPGANVLTF
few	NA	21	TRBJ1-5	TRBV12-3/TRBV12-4	TGTGCCAGCAGTTTTCGAATGGTCGGGGTTAGGAGGGACGGACCCAATCAGCCCCAGCATTTT	CASSFRMVGVRRDGPNQPQHF
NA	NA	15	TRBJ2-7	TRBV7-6	TGTGCCAGCAGCCCCTGGGTTGGCCGAGCGAGCGAGCAGTACTTC	CASSPWVGRASEQYF
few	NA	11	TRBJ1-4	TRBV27	TGTGCCAGCAGTCGGGTCGGGGAACTGTTTTTT	CASSRVGELFF
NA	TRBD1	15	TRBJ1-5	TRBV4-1	TGCGCCAGCAGCCAAGCAGGGGGTGGGAATCAGCCCCAGCATTTT	CASSQAGGGNQPQHF